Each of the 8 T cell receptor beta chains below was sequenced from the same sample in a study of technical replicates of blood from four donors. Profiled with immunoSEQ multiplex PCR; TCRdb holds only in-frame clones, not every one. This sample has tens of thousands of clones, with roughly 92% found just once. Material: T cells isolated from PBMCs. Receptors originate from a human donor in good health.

CDR3 loop: CASTFEGQGNTEAFF. DNA of the CDR3: TGTGCCAGCACCTTCGAAGGACAGGGGAACACTGAAGCTTTCTTT. The V and J genes are TRBV6-6 and TRBJ1-1; 8 bases are a match to TRBD1. CDR3 length: 15 amino acids. The ends lost 7 bases at V and 1 base at J; junction bases unmatched: 8. Germline values: CDR1 MNHNY, CDR2 SVGAGI (reference sequence).

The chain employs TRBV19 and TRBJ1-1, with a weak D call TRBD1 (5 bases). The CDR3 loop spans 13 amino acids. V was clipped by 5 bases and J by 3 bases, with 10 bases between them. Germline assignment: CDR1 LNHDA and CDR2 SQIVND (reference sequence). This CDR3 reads CASSRGSYTEAFF. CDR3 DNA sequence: TGTGCCAGTAGTCGGGGGTCATACACTGAAGCTTTCTTT.

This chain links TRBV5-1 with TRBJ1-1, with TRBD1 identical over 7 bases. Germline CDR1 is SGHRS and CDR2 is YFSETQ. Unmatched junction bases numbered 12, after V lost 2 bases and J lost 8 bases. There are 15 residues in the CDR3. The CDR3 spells CASSFLYRDSPEAFF. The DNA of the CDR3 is TGCGCCAGCAGCTTTTTATACCGGGACAGCCCGGAAGCTTTCTTT. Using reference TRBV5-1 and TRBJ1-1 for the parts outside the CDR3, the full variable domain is KAGVTQTPRYLIKTRGQQVTLSCSPISGHRSVSWYQQTPGQGLQFLFEYFSETQRNKGNFPGRFSGRQFSNSRSEMNVSTLELGDSALYLCASSFLYRDSPEAFFGQGTRLTVV.

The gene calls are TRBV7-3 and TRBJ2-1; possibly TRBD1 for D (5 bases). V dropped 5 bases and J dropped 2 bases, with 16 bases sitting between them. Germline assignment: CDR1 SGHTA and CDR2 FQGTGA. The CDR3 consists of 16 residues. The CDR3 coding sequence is TGTGCCAGCAGCCCCGGGCAGGGCGTTGCCTACAATGAGCAGTTCTTC. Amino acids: CASSPGQGVAYNEQFF.

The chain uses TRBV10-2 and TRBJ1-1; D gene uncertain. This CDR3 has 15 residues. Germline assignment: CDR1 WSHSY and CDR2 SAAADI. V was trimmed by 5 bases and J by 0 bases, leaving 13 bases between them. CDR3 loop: CASSSTPGVNTEAFF. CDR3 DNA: TGCGCCAGCAGTTCCACGCCCGGGGTGAACACTGAAGCTTTCTTT.

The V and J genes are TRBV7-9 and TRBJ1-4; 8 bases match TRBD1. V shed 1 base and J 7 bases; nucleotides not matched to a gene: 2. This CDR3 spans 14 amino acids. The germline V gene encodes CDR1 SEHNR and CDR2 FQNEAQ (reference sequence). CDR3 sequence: CASSLGTGFEKLFF. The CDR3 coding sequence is TGTGCCAGCAGCTTAGGGACAGGGTTTGAAAAACTGTTTTTT.

The CDR3 is CASSYSGEKLFF. As DNA, the CDR3 is TGTGCCAGCAGTTACTCCGGTGAAAAACTGTTTTTT. The chain links TRBV6-5 to TRBJ1-4, with D unclear. The CDR3 spans 12 residues. CDR1 is MNHEY and CDR2 is SVGAGI in the germline V gene. V lost 0 bases, J lost 7 bases, and 3 bases lay in between.

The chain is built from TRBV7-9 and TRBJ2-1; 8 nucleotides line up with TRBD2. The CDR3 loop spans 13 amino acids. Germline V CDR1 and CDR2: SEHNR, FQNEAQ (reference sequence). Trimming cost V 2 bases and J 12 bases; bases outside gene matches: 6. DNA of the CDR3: TGTGCCAGCAGCTTAAACGGGAGGGAGGGGCAGTTCTTC. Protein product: CASSLNGREGQFF.